The next 27 T cell receptor beta chains were all read from a single sample in a study of shared clonotypes between healthy human individuals. The naive CD8 population came from CD45RO-negative cells selected for CCR7, without terminally differentiated effector memory CD45RA+ cells. This table comes from immunoSEQ multiplex PCR, and its TCRdb copy is limited to in-frame clones, with some not included. This sample yields about 2.2 million clones, of which just under 95% are seen a single time; approximately 1.7% belongs to the top ten. The sequencing sample was made of naive CD8+ T cells from PBMCs. All receptors derive from a young man in good health. Some clones in this sample may be carry-over from other donors' samples.

The rearrangement uses TRBV28 and TRBJ2-1; D is perhaps TRBD2 (5 bases). This CDR3 contains 14 residues. The V gene lost 6 bases and the J gene lost 4 bases, with 13 bases spanning the gap. Looked up from germline, CDR1 is MDHEN and CDR2 is SYDVKM. The CDR3 coding sequence is TGTGCCAGCAGGTGGTTGGGAGCTTACAATGAGCAGTTCTTC. Protein: CASRWLGAYNEQFF.

V gene TRBV4-2 combines with J gene TRBJ2-5; unclear D gene. V lost 0 bases and J 2 bases, leaving 10 bases between the germline ends. This CDR3 is 15 amino acids long. The germline V gene encodes CDR1 LGHNA and CDR2 YNFKEQ. The CDR3 DNA is TGTGCCAGCAGCCAAGAACGGCGAGTGCAAGAGACCCAGTACTTC. It yields the protein CASSQERRVQETQYF.

V gene TRBV5-6 combines with J gene TRBJ1-1; D is possibly TRBD1 (5 bases). This CDR3 region has 14 residues. Trimming removed 4 bases from V and 0 bases from J, with 10 bases in between. The V gene's germline CDR1 is SGHDT and CDR2 YYEEEE. CDR3 residues: CASSAVQVNTEAFF. The CDR3 bases are TGTGCCAGCAGCGCAGTACAGGTGAACACTGAAGCTTTCTTT.

This clone has just one count. The J gene is TRBJ2-7, the V gene TRBV15, with 9 bases identical to TRBD1. Germline loops: CDR1 LNHNV, CDR2 YYDKDF (reference sequence). Germline trimming cut 0 bases from V and 7 bases from J; bases unmatched to any gene: 19. This CDR3 comprises 19 residues. This chain's CDR3 is CATSRDHGTGPLGWREQYF. CDR3 DNA: TGTGCCACCAGCAGAGATCACGGGACAGGGCCCTTAGGGTGGCGGGAGCAGTACTTC.

The rearrangement links TRBV18 to TRBJ2-1, with 10 nucleotides matching TRBD2. The germline CDR1 and CDR2 sequences are KGHSH and LQKENI. There are 17 residues in the CDR3. The V segment lost 3 bases and the J segment 0 bases; nucleotides outside the gene matches: 5. The CDR3 here is CASSPFPSGSSYNEQFF. The CDR3 DNA reads as TGTGCCAGCTCACCGTTTCCTAGCGGGAGCTCCTACAATGAGCAGTTCTTC.

V gene TRBV18 combines with J gene TRBJ1-5; 7 nucleotides line up with TRBD1. Trimming cost V 4 bases and J 1 base; bases outside gene matches: 4. Germline CDR1 reads KGHSH; CDR2 reads LQKENI. The CDR3 totals 15 residues. The CDR3 bases are TGTGCCAGCTCACTCGGACAGGTCAGCAATCAGCCCCAGCATTTT. This sequence encodes CASSLGQVSNQPQHF.

The V and J genes are TRBV9 and TRBJ1-2, with D perhaps matching TRBD1 (6 bases). Germline V gives CDR1 SGDLS, CDR2 YYNGEE. The length of the CDR3 is 14 residues. Trimming took off 3 bases at V and 4 bases at J, with 13 bases between the two ends. This CDR3 reads CASSEGGGGYGYTF. The CDR3 DNA follows: TGTGCCAGCAGCGAAGGGGGTGGTGGCTATGGCTACACCTTC.

The chain combines TRBV9 with TRBJ1-3; no firm D call. CDR3 length: 15 residues. Germline CDR1 SGDLS, CDR2 YYNGEE. V was pared by 0 bases and J by 2 bases, with 9 bases between. The CDR3 sequence is CASSVAHGPGNTIYF. The CDR3 DNA sequence: TGTGCCAGCAGCGTAGCTCACGGGCCTGGAAACACCATATATTTT.

J is TRBJ2-5 and V is TRBV7-9; no clear D gene. The CDR3 runs 14 residues. The V end lost 1 base, the J end lost 11 bases, and 17 bases lay between the germline ends. CDR1 and CDR2 (germline): SEHNR, FQNEAQ (reference sequence). CDR3 nucleotides: TGTGCCAGCAGCTTAGGGGGTTCCAAGGCGGTGCAGTACTTC. It specifies CASSLGGSKAVQYF.

This clone has just one count. The rearrangement uses TRBV28 and TRBJ2-5; weak D call: TRBD2 (5 bases). Deletions cut 1 base from V and 9 bases from J, with 21 bases between. The CDR3 is made up of 16 amino acids. CDR1 and CDR2 from the germline V gene are MDHEN and SYDVKM. CDR3 sequence: CASSLSSEGVGWAQYF. CDR3 nucleotides: TGTGCCAGCAGTTTATCATCCGAGGGCGTAGGCTGGGCCCAGTACTTC.

The J gene is TRBJ2-1, the V gene TRBV28; TRBD2 aligns across 10 bases. V dropped 5 bases and J dropped 10; count of bases not matched to a gene: 20. The length of the CDR3 is 18 residues. Germline V gene lookup returns CDR1 MDHEN and CDR2 SYDVKM. The DNA for the CDR3 is TGTGCCAGCAGTCCCCCACCCATCGGGCTAGCGGGAGCGTGGGAGCAGTTCTTC. Protein sequence: CASSPPPIGLAGAWEQFF.

The genes are TRBV27 and TRBJ1-2, with TRBD1 as a possible D gene (5 bases). The CDR3 consists of 13 residues. The germline CDR1 and CDR2 sequences are MNHEY and SMNVEV (reference sequence). With 4 bases removed from V and 8 bases from J, the gap between germline ends came to 14 bases. The DNA of the CDR3 is TGTGCCAGCAGTTATGCGGTGGGGCAGGGCTACACCTTC. It encodes CASSYAVGQGYTF.

The rearrangement joins TRBV4-2 to TRBJ1-1; 8 bases match TRBD1. Germline V gene data show CDR1 as LGHNA and CDR2 as YNFKEQ. The CDR3 has 18 residues. J gave up 0 bases and V 0 bases, and 9 bases lay outside the gene matches. CDR3 region: CASSQDRWDRRMNTEAFF. For the CDR3, the DNA is TGTGCCAGCAGCCAAGATCGATGGGACAGGCGGATGAACACTGAAGCTTTCTTT.

The V gene is TRBV9, the J gene TRBJ2-7; D may match TRBD1 or TRBD2 (6 bases each). The CDR3 covers 14 residues. Germline V gene data show CDR1 as SGDLS and CDR2 as YYNGEE. Trimming stripped 6 bases from V and 4 bases from J, with 17 bases between. The CDR3 nucleotides read TGTGCCAGCAACTTGGGGGGCGCCGGTTACGAGCAGTACTTC. It specifies CASNLGGAGYEQYF.

The rearrangement links TRBV4-1 to TRBJ2-7; 8 bases match TRBD1. Germline assignment: CDR1 MGHRA and CDR2 YSYEKL. V lost 0 bases and J lost 4; bases outside the gene matches: 2. CDR3 size: 14 residues. The CDR3 here is CASSQEDRVYEQYF. CDR3 DNA sequence: TGCGCCAGCAGCCAAGAGGACAGGGTTTACGAGCAGTACTTC.

The J gene is TRBJ1-5, the V gene TRBV15; D is uncertain. In germline, CDR1 is LNHNV, CDR2 YYDKDF (reference sequence). The CDR3 runs 17 residues. The V end was cut by 0 bases, the J end by 4 bases, with 16 bases between. The CDR3 nucleotides read TGTGCCACCAGCAGAGATTGGGGAGGCTCTGAAAATCAGCCCCAGCATTTT. Amino acid sequence: CATSRDWGGSENQPQHF.

The chain uses TRBV9 and TRBJ2-2; 9 positions agree with TRBD1. CDR3 length: 15 amino acids. Germline lookup yields CDR1 SGDLS and CDR2 YYNGEE. After removal of 3 bases from V and 4 bases from J, the junction contained 4 bases not matched to a gene. The DNA for the CDR3 is TGTGCCAGCAGCGATGGGACAGGGACCACCGGGGAGCTGTTTTTT. Translated: CASSDGTGTTGELFF. Full variable domain (rest looked up from reference TRBV9 and TRBJ2-2): DSGVTQTPKHLITATGQRVTLRCSPRSGDLSVYWYQQSLDQGLQFLIQYYNGEERAKGNILERFSAQQFPDLHSELNLSSLELGDSALYFCASSDGTGTTGELFFGEGSRLTVL.

The rearrangement links TRBV27 to TRBJ1-1; D unresolved. CDR3 length equals 15 residues. V was pared by 3 bases and J by 3 bases, with 14 bases between. Germline V gives CDR1 MNHEY, CDR2 SMNVEV (reference sequence). CDR3 protein: CASSLGAGGHTEAFF. The DNA of the CDR3 is TGTGCCAGCAGTTTGGGTGCCGGCGGGCACACTGAAGCTTTCTTT.

The chain combines TRBV9 with TRBJ2-4; 7 bases are shared with TRBD2. The length of the CDR3 is 15 residues. V lost 4 bases and J lost 5; bases outside the gene matches: 9. Germline V gene data show CDR1 as SGDLS and CDR2 as YYNGEE. The CDR3 nucleotides read TGTGCCAGCAGCTTCGGAACGGGAGGTCAAAACATTCAGTACTTC. As protein: CASSFGTGGQNIQYF.

The chain has TRBV29-1 and TRBJ2-1, with a possible D match to TRBD1 (5 bases). The CDR3 contains 14 residues. With 5 bases removed from V and 2 bases from J, the gap between germline ends came to 13 bases. Germline CDR1 reads SQVTM; CDR2 reads ANQGSEA. In DNA form, the CDR3 reads TGCAGCGTTCAAAAAGGGGCCACCTACAATGAGCAGTTCTTC. This gives the protein CSVQKGATYNEQFF.

The chain has TRBV29-1 and TRBJ2-2, with a tentative D call TRBD1 (5 bases). CDR1 is SQVTM and CDR2 is ANQGSEA in the germline V gene. V lost 5 bases to trimming and J lost 6 bases, with 16 bases between them. This CDR3 comprises 14 residues. In DNA form, the CDR3 reads TGCAGCGTTAAGTTTAGGGGAAAGGCCGGGGAGCTGTTTTTT. This codes for CSVKFRGKAGELFF.

The chain has TRBV5-6 and TRBJ1-5; TRBD1 might be the D (5 bases). The length of the CDR3 is 14 residues. Between the trimmed V and J ends, which lost 4 bases and 3 bases, there was a span of 11 bases. Germline V CDR1 and CDR2: SGHDT, YYEEEE. In DNA form, the CDR3 reads TGTGCCAGCAGCCTGTCGGGGGTCAATCAGCCCCAGCATTTT. Protein sequence: CASSLSGVNQPQHF.

Notes on this clone: Within the sample, other DNA sequences also encode this same CDR3. The chain carries TRBV27 and TRBJ1-1, with 8 positions matching TRBD1. CDR1 and CDR2 from the germline V gene are MNHEY and SMNVEV (reference sequence). The CDR3 extends over 16 amino acids. Trimming cost V 5 bases and J 0 bases; bases outside gene matches: 8. CDR3 in amino acids: CASSPSTGDLNTEAFF. CDR3 in DNA: TGTGCCAGCAGTCCCTCGACAGGGGATTTGAACACTGAAGCTTTCTTT.

The V gene is TRBV6-4, the J gene TRBJ1-1; D possibly corresponds to TRBD1 (5 bases). The CDR3 has 15 amino acids. The V end lost 6 bases, the J end lost 1 base, and 15 bases lay between the germline ends. Germline values: CDR1 MRHNA, CDR2 SNTAGT. The DNA of the CDR3 is TGTGCCAGCAGGAAGTCGACAGACCGGAACACTGAAGCTTTCTTT. Its protein product is CASRKSTDRNTEAFF.

Comments on this clone: In the same sample, other DNA sequences code for this CDR3. V usage is TRBV27 and J usage is TRBJ2-7, with 7 positions matching TRBD1. CDR1 and CDR2 from the germline V gene are MNHEY and SMNVEV (reference sequence). There are 15 residues in the CDR3. With V trimmed by 2 bases and J by 2 bases, 6 bases remained unmatched. CDR3: CASSLKGQGAYEQYF. CDR3 DNA sequence: TGTGCCAGCAGTTTAAAAGGGCAGGGGGCCTACGAGCAGTACTTC.

CDR3 DNA: TGTGCCAGCAGTTTATCGAGACTAACGTACAATGAGCAGTTCTTC. Translated: CASSLSRLTYNEQFF. This rearrangement joins TRBV27 to TRBJ2-1; TRBD2 might be the D (5 bases). Per germline, CDR1 MNHEY and CDR2 SMNVEV (reference sequence). Between the trimmed V and J ends, which lost 0 bases and 4 bases, there was a span of 10 bases. This CDR3 is built from 15 residues.

This clone appeared a single time. The gene calls are TRBV25-1 and TRBJ2-7; no clear D gene. The CDR3 is 14 amino acids. The V and J ends lost 2 bases and 2 bases respectively, with 10 bases between them. The germline V gene has CDR1 MGHDK and CDR2 SYGVNS. The CDR3 DNA is TGTGCCAGCAGTGAAAGTTCACCGGCCTACGAGCAGTACTTC. Residues: CASSESSPAYEQYF.